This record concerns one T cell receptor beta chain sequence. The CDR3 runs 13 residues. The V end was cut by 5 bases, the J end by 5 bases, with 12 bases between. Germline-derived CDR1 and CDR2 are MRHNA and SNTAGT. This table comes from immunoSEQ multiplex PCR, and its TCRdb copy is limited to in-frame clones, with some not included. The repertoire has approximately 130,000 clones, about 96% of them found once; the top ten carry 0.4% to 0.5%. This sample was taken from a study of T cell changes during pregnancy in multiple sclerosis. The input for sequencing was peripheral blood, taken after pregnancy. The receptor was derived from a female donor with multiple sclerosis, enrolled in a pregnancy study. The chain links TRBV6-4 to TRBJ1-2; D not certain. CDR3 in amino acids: CASSPTRGYGYTF. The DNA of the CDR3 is TGTGCCAGCAGTCCCACTCGAGGATATGGCTACACCTTC.